The 20 T cell receptor beta chains presented below share a single source sample, sequenced in a study of CD8+ T cells in alopecia areata. Treatment: oral pan-JAK inhibitor, 5-10 mg twice daily. Sequencing relied on a cDNA template that was reverse transcribed from extracted RNA. TCRdb's copy holds only in-frame clones and misses some; the assay was immunoSEQ multiplex PCR. The sample lists about 120,000 clones, about three fifths occurring once. The sequences come from CD8+ T cells sorted from blood, collected at week 4, from a patient treated with tofacitinib. The receptor set was obtained from a human donor with alopecia areata.

The V call is TRBV29-1, the J call TRBJ2-7, with D unclear. This CDR3 has 18 residues. The germline gives CDR1 SQVTM, CDR2 ANQGSEA. V was trimmed by 1 base and J by 3 bases, leaving 25 bases between them. The CDR3 DNA sequence: TGCAGCGTTGAAGGGGAAGGTCAAGTTACAGATTCGATCTACGAGCAGTACTTC. It encodes CSVEGEGQVTDSIYEQYF.

CDR3 region: CASSQDRVGETQYF. CDR3 bases: TGCGCCAGCAGCCAAGACAGGGTAGGGGAGACCCAGTACTTC. V and J are TRBV4-3 and TRBJ2-5, with D possibly TRBD1 on 5 matching bases. The V gene's germline CDR1 is LGHNA and CDR2 YSLEER. V was pared by 0 bases and J by 5 bases, with 10 bases between. This CDR3 contains 14 residues.

The genes are TRBV5-4 and TRBJ2-1; 7 positions match TRBD2. The germline V gene has CDR1 SGHNT and CDR2 YYREEE (reference sequence). This CDR3 contains 15 residues. V dropped 3 bases and J dropped 3; count of bases not matched to a gene: 6. CDR3 nucleotides: TGTGCCAGCAGCTCTGGACTAGAGCTCTACAATGAGCAGTTCTTC. Residues: CASSSGLELYNEQFF.

V and J are TRBV9 and TRBJ2-3; D might be TRBD2 (5 bases). The V gene lost 3 bases and the J gene lost 5 bases, with 10 bases spanning the gap. This CDR3 contains 13 residues. Germline V lookup: CDR1 SGDLS, CDR2 YYNGEE. DNA for the CDR3: TGTGCCAGCAGCGCCGAGGGAAAAGATACGCAGTATTTT. Its translation: CASSAEGKDTQYF.

This sequence joins TRBV30 and TRBJ1-1; D is ambiguous. From germline, CDR1 is GTSNPN and CDR2 SVGIG (reference sequence). Trimming took off 2 bases at V and 4 bases at J, with 8 bases between the two ends. The CDR3 runs to 12 residues. CDR3 sequence reads: CAWSPGVTEAFF. The DNA for the CDR3 is TGTGCCTGGAGTCCTGGGGTCACTGAAGCTTTCTTT.

This clone was seen more than once but under ten times. J is TRBJ2-3 and V is TRBV10-3, with TRBD1 matching 10 bases. Germline V lookup: CDR1 ENHRY, CDR2 SYGVKD. This CDR3 region has 17 residues. Unmatched junction bases numbered 13, after V lost 8 bases and J lost 2 bases. The CDR3 nucleotides read TGTGCCATCTCTTTTGCCCCGGGGACAGGGGACACAGATACGCAGTATTTT. Protein: CAISFAPGTGDTDTQYF.

The gene calls are TRBV2 and TRBJ1-3; 7 nucleotides agree with TRBD1. V lost 4 bases and J lost 1; bases outside the gene matches: 1. CDR1 is SNHLY and CDR2 is FYNNEI in the germline V gene. This CDR3 has 14 residues. The CDR3 loop is CASSGGQSGNTIYF. CDR3 nucleotides: TGTGCCAGCAGTGGGGGACAGTCTGGAAACACCATATATTTT.

The sample holds a few counts of this clone. The chain links TRBV30 to TRBJ1-5, with a tentative D call TRBD1 (5 bases). V shed 1 base and J shed 6 bases, with 10 bases lying between them. The CDR3 consists of 13 residues. Germline V gene sequence: CDR1 GTSNPN, CDR2 SVGIG (reference sequence). This CDR3 reads CAWSEDRRQPQHF. DNA of the CDR3: TGTGCCTGGAGTGAAGACAGACGTCAGCCCCAGCATTTT.

The chain combines TRBV29-1 with TRBJ2-2; no firm D call. V lost 5 bases, J lost 5 bases, and 6 bases lay in between. This CDR3 spans 11 amino acids. The germline V gene encodes CDR1 SQVTM and CDR2 ANQGSEA. CDR3 coding DNA: TGCAGCGTTTGGCAAACCGGGGAGCTGTTTTTT. Amino acid sequence: CSVWQTGELFF.

The chain is built from TRBV29-1 and TRBJ2-7; D possibly corresponds to TRBD2 (5 bases). CDR3 length: 13 residues. The V end lost 6 bases, the J end lost 0 bases, and 12 bases lay between the germline ends. Per the germline V gene, CDR1 is SQVTM and CDR2 is ANQGSEA. The CDR3 nucleotides read TGCAGCGTCCCCGGGATCAGCTCCTACGAGCAGTACTTC. Translating gives CSVPGISSYEQYF.

The chain recombines TRBV4-2 with TRBJ2-5; no firm D call. Germline CDR1 LGHNA, CDR2 YNFKEQ. The CDR3 length is 14 residues. V was shortened by 1 base and J by 1 base, with 7 bases between the two germline ends. The CDR3 nucleotides are TGTGCCAGCAGCCAAGGGGGAAGCCAAGAGACCCAGTACTTC. Translated: CASSQGGSQETQYF.

This clone came up a few times. V gene TRBV29-1 combines with J gene TRBJ2-7, with D tentatively TRBD1 (5 bases). V was cut by 1 base and J by 2 bases, with 15 bases left in between. CDR1 is SQVTM, CDR2 ANQGSEA, per germline. This CDR3 comprises 15 residues. The CDR3 here is CSVEGQWGRTYEQYF. The CDR3 DNA sequence: TGCAGCGTTGAAGGACAGTGGGGCAGAACCTACGAGCAGTACTTC.

V gene TRBV5-6 combines with J gene TRBJ2-1; D not resolved. The V and J ends lost 5 bases and 10 bases respectively, with 7 bases between them. This CDR3 is 10 amino acids long. Germline CDR1 is SGHDT and CDR2 is YYEEEE. The CDR3 DNA reads as TGTGCCAGCAGTGGAAGGGAGCAGTTCTTC. Amino acid sequence: CASSGREQFF.

The genes are TRBV15 and TRBJ2-5, with 7 bases identical to TRBD2. This CDR3 region has 14 residues. V gave up 5 bases and J gave up 2 bases; unmatched junction bases: 5. Germline CDR1 and CDR2: LNHNV and YYDKDF (reference sequence). CDR3 sequence (DNA): TGTGCCACCAGCCCCCTAGCGGTACAAGAGACCCAGTACTTC. Translating gives CATSPLAVQETQYF. Based on the CDR3 plus reference TRBV15 and TRBJ2-5, the full variable domain is DAMVIQNPRYQVTQFGKPVTLSCSQTLNHNVMYWYQQKSSQAPKLLFHYYDKDFNNEADTPDNFQSRRPNTSFCFLDIRSPGLGDTAMYLCATSPLAVQETQYFGPGTRLLVL.

This clone was detected only a few times. The chain combines TRBV5-1 with TRBJ1-5; D remains unclear. The CDR3 has 17 amino acids. The germline V and J ends were trimmed by 0 bases and 1 base, with 14 bases remaining between them. CDR1 SGHRS and CDR2 YFSETQ come from the germline V gene. The CDR3, as DNA: TGCGCCAGCAGCTTGGAAGCTAGGGCTGACAGCAATCAGCCCCAGCATTTT. Protein sequence: CASSLEARADSNQPQHF.

The V and J genes are TRBV23-1 and TRBJ2-7, with a possible D match to TRBD1 (6 bases). TRBV23-1 is an ORF for which the function is uncertain. CDR3 length equals 19 residues. V was cut by 4 bases and J by 0 bases, with 25 bases left in between. The CDR3 sequence is CASSRLTRPRTVFSYEQYF. The CDR3 nucleotides read TGCGCCAGCAGTCGTTTAACTAGACCCAGGACAGTTTTCTCCTACGAGCAGTACTTC.

V gene TRBV7-2 combines with J gene TRBJ1-1; D may be TRBD1 (5 bases). Per germline, CDR1 SGHTA and CDR2 FQGNSA. CDR3 size: 13 residues. Trimming shortened V by 4 bases and J by 1 base, and 7 bases separated the two germline ends. Here the CDR3 DNA reads TGTGCCAGCAGCTCTGGACAGAACACTGAAGCTTTCTTT. Its protein is CASSSGQNTEAFF.

The chain recombines TRBV7-9 with TRBJ2-7; possible D gene TRBD1, 5 bases. V was cut by 2 bases and J by 1 base, with 12 bases left in between. This CDR3 is built from 15 residues. Germline values: CDR1 SEHNR, CDR2 FQNEAQ (reference sequence). The CDR3, as DNA: TGTGCCAGCAGCTTAAGGGGTAGCAGTTCCTACGAGCAGTACTTC. It specifies CASSLRGSSSYEQYF.

In this sample, this clone turned up a few times. The chain has TRBV7-9 and TRBJ2-2, with D hard to call. There are 13 residues in the CDR3. The germline V gene encodes CDR1 SEHNR and CDR2 FQNEAQ (reference sequence). With 7 bases removed from V and 5 bases from J, the gap between germline ends came to 11 bases. This chain's CDR3 is CASNLRVTGELFF. The CDR3 nucleotides are TGTGCCAGCAACCTACGGGTGACCGGGGAGCTGTTTTTT.

The J gene is TRBJ2-1, the V gene TRBV7-9; the D gene is possibly TRBD2 (5 bases). Deletions cut 3 bases from V and 4 bases from J, with 13 bases between. Per the germline V gene, CDR1 is SEHNR and CDR2 is FQNEAQ (reference sequence). The CDR3 is 15 amino acids. CDR3 coding DNA: TGTGCCAGCAGCTTTCAACGGGGTCTTTACAATGAGCAGTTCTTC. Its protein is CASSFQRGLYNEQFF.